The clone carrying this TCR beta chain appeared a few times. Its antigen is still unknown. This sample is part of a study of CD8+ T cells in alopecia areata. Across the whole study: Administration of oral tofacitinib to treated patients was at 5 to 10 mg twice daily.

Treatment noted: oral pan-JAK inhibitor, 5-10 mg twice daily. Peripheral blood and lesional scalp punch biopsies came from alopecia areata patients. V dropped 4 bases and J dropped 7; count of bases not matched to a gene: 4. CDR1 and CDR2 from the germline V gene are SQVTM and ANQGSEA. The CDR3 covers 12 residues. RNA, once extracted, was reverse transcribed into cDNA for use as the sequencing template. TCRdb's copy holds only in-frame clones and misses some; the assay was immunoSEQ multiplex PCR. Among 150,000 to 200,000 clones listed, 55% to 75% were seen once. Study results and caveats: Scalp clonality and expanded CD8+ clones among the top 100 fell significantly with tofacitinib.

The clonotype was recovered from a human donor with alopecia areata. The rearrangement uses TRBV29-1 and TRBJ1-2; 9 nucleotides match TRBD1. The sample here was CD4+ T cells sorted from blood, taken at week 4, from a patient treated with tofacitinib. For the CDR3, the DNA is TGCAGCGTTGCGGGACAGGGACGTGGCTACACCTTC. This gives the protein CSVAGQGRGYTF.